This T cell receptor beta chain was sequenced during a study of PD-L1 blockade in urothelial cancer. Some clones are missing from TCRdb's copy, which holds only in-frame ones; the method was immunoSEQ multiplex PCR. There are around 40,000 clones in the sample; about 89% occur only once, and approximately 2% lies in the top ten. Germline trimming cut 0 bases from V and 2 bases from J; bases unmatched to any gene: 5. Germline V gives CDR1 SGHRS, CDR2 YFSETQ. This CDR3 has 17 amino acids. The sequencing here drew on PBMCs, taken around atezolizumab (anti-PD-L1) treatment. The source is a man aged 55 to 70 with urothelial cancer. This rearrangement joins TRBV5-1 to TRBJ2-3; the match to TRBD2 covers 11 bases. The CDR3 region has the DNA TGCGCCAGCAGCTTGGGGCTAGCGGGGGGCATCACAGATACGCAGTATTTT. It encodes CASSLGLAGGITDTQYF.